The source of this T cell receptor (beta chain) is a study of T cell responses to AZD1222 COVID-19 vaccine. General observations from the study: The study found Spike-specific TCR breadth and depth rose after two AZD1222 doses. Seropositive at baseline were only a handful of AZD1222 recipients. Repertoires were obtained only post-peak T cell response.

About this clone itself: Antigen specificity is unknown. The sample carries other DNA sequences with the same CDR3.

Data came from immunoSEQ multiplex PCR; TCRdb stores just in-frame clones and leaves some out. The data contain about 120,000 clones, about nine tenths of them seen just once; the ten biggest clones take up approximately 2.6%. The CDR3 is made up of 13 amino acids. Germline V gives CDR1 LGHNA, CDR2 YSLEER. Trimming removed 0 bases at V and 3 bases at J, with 3 bases between. The starting material was peripheral blood, obtained 28 days after the second AZD1222 dose. The chain is built from TRBV4-3 and TRBJ1-5, with unresolved D. This receptor was taken from an adult who received the AZD1222 COVID-19 vaccine. CDR3 bases: TGCGCCAGCAGCCAAGAGGCCAATCAGCCCCAGCATTTT. Its translation is CASSQEANQPQHF.